The clone carrying this T cell receptor (beta chain) was counted a single time. Its antigen is not identified. The data originate from a study of OX40 agonist ivuxolimab in advanced cancers. Broader study findings: Individuals who were partial responders at 0.1-3.0 mg/kg had clonal expansion that ranked among the lowest.

Germline CDR1 and CDR2: KGHSH and LQKENI. The CDR3 consists of 13 residues. With 4 bases removed from V and 10 bases from J, the gap between germline ends came to 11 bases. The method was immunoSEQ multiplex PCR; TCRdb's version includes in-frame clones alone and lacks a portion of them. Of over 60,000 clones listed, over 75% were seen once; the top ten hold 0.3% to 0.45%. This clonotype originated in an adult with an advanced solid tumor such as melanoma, head and neck, liver or kidney cancer. This chain links TRBV18 with TRBJ1-6; the D is unclear. Here the sequenced sample was CD4+ or CD8+ T cells sorted from blood, taken in a trial of the OX40 agonist ivuxolimab. The CDR3 spells CASSREGRSPLHF. DNA for the CDR3: TGTGCCAGCTCACGCGAGGGCCGGTCACCCCTCCACTTT.